The clone carrying this T cell receptor beta chain has only a few counts. The table came from immunoSEQ multiplex PCR; TCRdb's copy has only in-frame clones and leaves some out. This sample has about 82,000 clones, with about 90% found just once. V lost 5 bases and J lost 3, with 11 bases in between. Germline V gene data show CDR1 as MGHRA and CDR2 as YSYEKL. The CDR3 is 15 residues long. This sample is part of a study of technical replicates of blood from a few donors. The sample taken for sequencing was T cells isolated from PBMCs. This sequence joins TRBV4-1 and TRBJ1-6; perhaps TRBD1 as D (6 bases). This clonotype was sampled from a human donor in good health. CDR3 DNA sequence: TGCGCCAGCAGCGGTTCCAGGGGCTATAATTCACCCCTCCACTTT. It codes for CASSGSRGYNSPLHF.